This T cell receptor (beta chain) was sequenced for a study of vaccination effects on CD4 cells after COVID-19. With regard to this clone: Its specificity is unknown.

TCRdb's table, derived via immunoSEQ multiplex PCR, lists solely in-frame clones and lacks some. The profile covers 50,000 to 60,000 clones, with around 84% appearing a single time and about 4.5% taken by the ten largest. Trimming took off 6 bases at V and 0 bases at J, with 5 bases between the two ends. The CDR3 is made up of 12 amino acids. Germline lookup yields CDR1 MNHNS and CDR2 SASEGT. CD4+ T cell isolation took place after 10 days of culture. Participants completed two doses of the BNT162b2 or mRNA-1273 vaccine. Sample: CD4+ T cells from PBMCs cultured without peptide, taken after COVID-19 vaccination. The chain carries TRBV6-1 and TRBJ1-1; D not resolved. This TCR came from a human donor who received a COVID-19 vaccine. The CDR3 DNA reads TGTGCCAGCAGGGCAGTGAACACTGAAGCTTTCTTT. It encodes CASRAVNTEAFF.